This T cell receptor (beta chain) was captured in a study of T-cell memory formation after mild COVID-19. Germline-derived CDR1 and CDR2 are SGHRS and YFSETQ. J gave up 11 bases and V 4 bases, and 8 bases lay outside the gene matches. The CDR3 runs to 15 residues. Via MiXCR, TCRdb re-called the 5' RACE reads, giving one row per CDR3 protein. The sample includes fewer than 150,000 distinct CDR3 sequences, approximately 15% of them seen just once. Notes on this clonotype: The antigen remains undetermined.

Study-wide results and limits: Clones that contracted from day 15 to 85 were balanced CD4/CD8, while later expanders leaned CD4+.

The chain recombines TRBV5-1 with TRBJ1-6; TRBD1 aligns across 11 bases. The sequence was collected from a man aged 18 to 29 who had mild COVID-19 (a few samples of this study predate the infection). Cell type and time point are not known. The sequenced sample consisted of PBMCs or a T cell subset sorted from them (not recorded which). The CDR3 bases are TGCGCCAGCAGCAAAGGACAGGGGGCGAATCCACCCCTCCACTTT. Translating gives CASSKGQGANPPLHF.